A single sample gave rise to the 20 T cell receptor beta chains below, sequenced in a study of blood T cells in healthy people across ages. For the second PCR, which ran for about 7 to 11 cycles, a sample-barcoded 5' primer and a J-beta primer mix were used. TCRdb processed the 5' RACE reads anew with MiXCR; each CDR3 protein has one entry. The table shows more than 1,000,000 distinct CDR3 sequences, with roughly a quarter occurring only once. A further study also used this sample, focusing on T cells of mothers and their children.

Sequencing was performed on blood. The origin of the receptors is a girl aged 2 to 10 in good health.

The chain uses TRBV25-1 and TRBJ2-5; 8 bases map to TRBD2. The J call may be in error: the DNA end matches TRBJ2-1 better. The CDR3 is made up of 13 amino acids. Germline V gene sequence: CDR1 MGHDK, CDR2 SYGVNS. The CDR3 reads CASIVQAGAEQFF. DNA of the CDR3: TGTGCCAGCATAGTCCAAGCGGGAGCTGAGCAGTTCTTC.

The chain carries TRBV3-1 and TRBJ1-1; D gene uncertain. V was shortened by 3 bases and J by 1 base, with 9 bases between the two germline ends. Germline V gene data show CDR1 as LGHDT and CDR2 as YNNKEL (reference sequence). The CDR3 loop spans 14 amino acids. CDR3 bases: TGTGCCAGCAGCCAGCCCGCGGGGAACACTGAAGCTTTCTTT. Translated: CASSQPAGNTEAFF.

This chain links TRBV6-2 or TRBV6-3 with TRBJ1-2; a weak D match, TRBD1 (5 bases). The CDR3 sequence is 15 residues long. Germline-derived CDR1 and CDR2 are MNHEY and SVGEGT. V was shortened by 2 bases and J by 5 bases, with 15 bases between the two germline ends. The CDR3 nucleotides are TGTGCCAGCAGTTACGAAGGGCTAGGGGATTATGGCTACACCTTC. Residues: CASSYEGLGDYGYTF.

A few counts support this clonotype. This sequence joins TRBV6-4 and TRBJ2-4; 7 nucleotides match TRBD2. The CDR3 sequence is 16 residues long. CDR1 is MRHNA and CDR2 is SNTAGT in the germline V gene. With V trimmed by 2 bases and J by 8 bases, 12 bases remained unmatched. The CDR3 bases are TGTGCCAGCAGTGACCCTCGCGGGGGTGGGGGAGACATTCAGTACTTC. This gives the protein CASSDPRGGGGDIQYF.

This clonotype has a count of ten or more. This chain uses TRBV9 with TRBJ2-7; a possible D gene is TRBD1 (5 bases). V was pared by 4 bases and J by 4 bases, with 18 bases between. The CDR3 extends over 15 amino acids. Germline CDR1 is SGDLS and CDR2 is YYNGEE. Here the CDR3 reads CASSPETARIYEQYF. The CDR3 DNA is TGTGCCAGCAGCCCGGAGACAGCGAGAATATACGAGCAGTACTTC.

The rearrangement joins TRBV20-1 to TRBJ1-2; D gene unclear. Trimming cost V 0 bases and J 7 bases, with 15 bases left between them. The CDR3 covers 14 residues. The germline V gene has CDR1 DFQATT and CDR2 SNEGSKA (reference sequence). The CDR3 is CSARDPWPMSGYTF. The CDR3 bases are TGCAGTGCTAGAGATCCATGGCCTATGAGTGGCTACACCTTC.

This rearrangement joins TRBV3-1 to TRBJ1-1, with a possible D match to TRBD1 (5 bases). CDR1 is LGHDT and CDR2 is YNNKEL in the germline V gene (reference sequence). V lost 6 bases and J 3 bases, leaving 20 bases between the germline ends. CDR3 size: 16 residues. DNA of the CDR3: TGTGCCAGCAGTCCGATTACTACGCCGGGGGACACTGAAGCTTTCTTT. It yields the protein CASSPITTPGDTEAFF.

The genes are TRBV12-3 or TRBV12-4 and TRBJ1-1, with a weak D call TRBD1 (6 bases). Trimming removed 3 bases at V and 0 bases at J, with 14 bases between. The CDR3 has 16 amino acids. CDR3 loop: CASSLGGHNMNTEAFF. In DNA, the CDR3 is TGTGCCAGCAGTTTGGGGGGACACAACATGAACACTGAAGCTTTCTTT.

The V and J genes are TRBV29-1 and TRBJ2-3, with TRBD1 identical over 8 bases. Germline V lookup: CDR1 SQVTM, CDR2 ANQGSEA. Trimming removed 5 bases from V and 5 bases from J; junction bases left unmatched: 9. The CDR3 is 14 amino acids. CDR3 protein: CSVFTQGAIDTQYF. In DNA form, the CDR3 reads TGCAGCGTTTTCACGCAGGGGGCAATAGATACGCAGTATTTT.

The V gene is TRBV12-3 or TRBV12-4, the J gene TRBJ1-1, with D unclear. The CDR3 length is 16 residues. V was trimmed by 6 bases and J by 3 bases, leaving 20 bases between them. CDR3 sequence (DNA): TGTGCCAGCAGCTTAACGGGTATGAGTGAGGACACTGAAGCTTTCTTT. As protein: CASSLTGMSEDTEAFF.

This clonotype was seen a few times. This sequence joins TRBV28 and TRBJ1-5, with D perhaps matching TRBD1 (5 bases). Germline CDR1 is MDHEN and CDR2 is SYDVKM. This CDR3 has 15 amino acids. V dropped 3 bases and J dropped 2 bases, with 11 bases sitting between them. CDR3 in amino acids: CASSFEGQRNQPQHF. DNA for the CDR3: TGTGCCAGCAGTTTTGAGGGGCAGCGCAATCAGCCCCAGCATTTT.

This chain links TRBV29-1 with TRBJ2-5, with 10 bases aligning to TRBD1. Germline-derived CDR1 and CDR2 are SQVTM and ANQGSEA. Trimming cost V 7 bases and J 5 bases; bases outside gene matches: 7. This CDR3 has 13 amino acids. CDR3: CSATQDRGETQYF. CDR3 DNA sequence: TGCAGCGCGACCCAGGACAGGGGGGAGACCCAGTACTTC.

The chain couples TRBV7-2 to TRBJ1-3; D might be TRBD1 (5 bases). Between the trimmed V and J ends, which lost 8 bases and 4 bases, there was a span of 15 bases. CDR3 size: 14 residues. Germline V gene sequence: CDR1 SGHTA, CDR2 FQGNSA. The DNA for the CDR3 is TGTGCCAGCTCATCGGGGGGTTTCGGAAACACCATATATTTT. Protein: CASSSGGFGNTIYF.

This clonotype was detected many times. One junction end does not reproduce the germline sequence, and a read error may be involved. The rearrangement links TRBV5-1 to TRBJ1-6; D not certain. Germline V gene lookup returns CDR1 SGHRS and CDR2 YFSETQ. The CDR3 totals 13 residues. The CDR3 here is CASSLGYNSPLHF. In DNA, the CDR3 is TGTGCCAGCAGCCTCGGGTATAATTCACCCCTCCACTTT.

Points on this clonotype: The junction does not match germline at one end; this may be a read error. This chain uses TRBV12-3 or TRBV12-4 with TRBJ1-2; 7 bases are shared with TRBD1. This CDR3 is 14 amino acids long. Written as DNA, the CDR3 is TGTGCCAGCAGTGGGGACAGAATCAACTTTGGCTACACCTTC. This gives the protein CASSGDRINFGYTF.

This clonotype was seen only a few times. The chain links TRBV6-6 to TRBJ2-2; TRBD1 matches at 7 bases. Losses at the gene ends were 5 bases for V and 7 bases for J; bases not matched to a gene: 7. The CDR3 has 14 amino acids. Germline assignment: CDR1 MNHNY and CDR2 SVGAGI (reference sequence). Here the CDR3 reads CASSNRGTNGELFF. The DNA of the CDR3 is TGTGCCAGCAGTAACAGGGGTACGAACGGGGAGCTGTTTTTT.

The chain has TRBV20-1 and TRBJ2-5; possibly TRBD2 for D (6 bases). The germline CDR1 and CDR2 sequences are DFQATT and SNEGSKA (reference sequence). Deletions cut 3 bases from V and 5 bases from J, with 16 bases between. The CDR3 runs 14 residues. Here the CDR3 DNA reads TGCAGTGCTAGGGGACTTAGTGGGGGGGAGACCCAGTACTTC. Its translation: CSARGLSGGETQYF.

DNA of the CDR3: TGCAGTGCTAGCACTAGCGGGGGGGCCATCCAGCAGTACTTC. The encoded protein is CSASTSGGAIQQYF. The chain combines TRBV20-1 with TRBJ2-7, with 13 bases that match TRBD2. The CDR3 is 14 residues long. With 3 bases clipped from V and 8 bases from J, the junction kept 7 bases outside the gene matches. Looked up from germline, CDR1 is DFQATT and CDR2 is SNEGSKA (reference sequence).

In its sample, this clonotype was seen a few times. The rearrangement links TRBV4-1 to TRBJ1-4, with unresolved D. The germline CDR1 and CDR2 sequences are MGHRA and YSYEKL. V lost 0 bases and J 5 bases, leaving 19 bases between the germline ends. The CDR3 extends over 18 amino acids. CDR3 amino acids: CASSQEGQIGRPNEKLFF. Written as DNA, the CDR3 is TGCGCCAGCAGCCAAGAAGGTCAAATAGGCAGACCAAATGAAAAACTGTTTTTT.

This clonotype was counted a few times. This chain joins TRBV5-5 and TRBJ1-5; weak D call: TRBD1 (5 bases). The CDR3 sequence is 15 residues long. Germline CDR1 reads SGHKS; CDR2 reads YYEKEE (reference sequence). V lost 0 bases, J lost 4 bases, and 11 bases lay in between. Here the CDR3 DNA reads TGTGCCAGCAGCTTGGGCGGGGCAACAAATCAGCCCCAGCATTTT. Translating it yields CASSLGGATNQPQHF.